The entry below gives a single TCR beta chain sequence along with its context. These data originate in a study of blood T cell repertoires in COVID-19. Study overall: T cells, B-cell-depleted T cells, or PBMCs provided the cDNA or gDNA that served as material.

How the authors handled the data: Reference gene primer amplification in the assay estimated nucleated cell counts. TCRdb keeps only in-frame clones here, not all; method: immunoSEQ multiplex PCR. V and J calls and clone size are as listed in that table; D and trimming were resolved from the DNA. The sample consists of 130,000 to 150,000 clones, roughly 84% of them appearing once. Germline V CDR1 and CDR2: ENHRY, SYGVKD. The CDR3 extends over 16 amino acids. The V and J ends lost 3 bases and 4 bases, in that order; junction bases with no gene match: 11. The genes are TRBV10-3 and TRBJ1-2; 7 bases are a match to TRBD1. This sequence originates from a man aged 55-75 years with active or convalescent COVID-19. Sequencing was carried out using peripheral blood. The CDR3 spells CAISDLLRGPLYGYTF. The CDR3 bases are TGTGCCATCAGTGATTTATTAAGGGGGCCCCTCTATGGCTACACCTTC.